This passage covers 15 T cell receptor beta chains from one sample sequenced in a study of T cell changes during pregnancy in multiple sclerosis. The protocol was immunoSEQ multiplex PCR, while the TCRdb copy is restricted to in-frame clones and leaves out a portion. The profile covers about 36,000 clones, with 92% appearing a single time and more than 0.4% taken by the ten largest. Sequenced here: CD4+ T cells from peripheral blood mononuclear cells, sampled after pregnancy. These receptors originate from a female donor with multiple sclerosis, enrolled in a pregnancy study.

CDR3 residues: CASSPLSYEQYF. For the CDR3, the DNA is TGTGCCAGCAGTCCCCTTTCCTACGAGCAGTACTTC. The chain uses TRBV2 and TRBJ2-7; D gene uncertain. CDR1 and CDR2 (germline): SNHLY, FYNNEI. The CDR3 totals 12 residues. The V end lost 5 bases, the J end lost 1 base, and 6 bases lay between the germline ends.

V and J are TRBV4-2 and TRBJ2-3, with 11 bases identical to TRBD2. V was pared by 0 bases and J by 0 bases, with 2 bases of the junction left unmatched. The CDR3 contains 17 residues. Per the germline V gene, CDR1 is LGHNA and CDR2 is YNFKEQ. The CDR3 loop is CASSQDWTSGSTDTQYF. The CDR3 region has the DNA TGTGCCAGCAGCCAAGATTGGACTAGCGGGAGCACAGATACGCAGTATTTT.

The chain is built from TRBV19 and TRBJ2-1; D is unresolved. V lost 3 bases, J lost 6 bases, and 6 bases lay in between. The germline CDR1 and CDR2 sequences are LNHDA and SQIVND (reference sequence). This CDR3 has 12 residues. The CDR3, as DNA: TGTGCCAGTAGTATTTCTAGCAATGAGCAGTTCTTC. The encoded protein is CASSISSNEQFF.

The chain combines TRBV25-1 with TRBJ1-1; D perhaps matches TRBD1 (6 bases). Germline CDR1 is MGHDK and CDR2 is SYGVNS. The CDR3 totals 17 residues. Trimming stripped 1 base from V and 8 bases from J, with 23 bases between. CDR3 loop: CASSESSNRAGGAEAFF. In nucleotides, the CDR3 is TGTGCCAGCAGTGAATCTTCAAACAGGGCGGGGGGAGCCGAAGCTTTCTTT.

The genes are TRBV10-3 and TRBJ2-4; D remains unclear. This CDR3 comprises 12 residues. Trimming shortened V by 6 bases and J by 3 bases, and 6 bases separated the two germline ends. The V gene's germline CDR1 is ENHRY and CDR2 SYGVKD. CDR3 sequence: CAISAGKNIQYF. CDR3 DNA sequence: TGTGCCATCAGCGCAGGCAAAAACATTCAGTACTTC.

The J gene is TRBJ2-5, the V gene TRBV7-2; 9 bases align to TRBD1. Germline values: CDR1 SGHTA, CDR2 FQGNSA. CDR3 size: 15 residues. Trimming cost V 1 base and J 5 bases; bases outside gene matches: 5. The CDR3 spells CASSLVDRGEETQYF. CDR3 in DNA: TGTGCCAGCAGCTTAGTGGACAGGGGAGAGGAGACCCAGTACTTC.

The J gene is TRBJ1-5, the V gene TRBV11-2; tentatively, D is TRBD1 (6 bases). CDR3 length: 15 amino acids. Germline assignment: CDR1 SGHAT and CDR2 FQNNGV. With 5 bases removed from V and 0 bases from J, the gap between germline ends came to 11 bases. The CDR3 nucleotides are TGTGCCAGCAGCGGGACACCCTTTAGCAATCAGCCCCAGCATTTT. This codes for CASSGTPFSNQPQHF.

V gene TRBV9 combines with J gene TRBJ1-1, with 8 bases lining up with TRBD1. Germline CDR1 is SGDLS and CDR2 is YYNGEE. This CDR3 spans 16 amino acids. V lost 4 bases and J lost 5; bases outside the gene matches: 13. CDR3: CASSPGAGGAQTEAFF. The CDR3 coding sequence is TGTGCCAGCAGCCCAGGGGCAGGGGGCGCGCAAACTGAAGCTTTCTTT.

This chain's CDR3 is CASGYAGGASYNEQFF. Here the CDR3 DNA reads TGTGCTAGTGGTTACGCAGGGGGAGCGTCCTACAATGAGCAGTTCTTC. The rearrangement joins TRBV12-5 to TRBJ2-1, with TRBD1 matching 7 bases. The junction had 7 bases not matched to a gene; V was cut back by 4 bases and J by 1 base. Germline assignment: CDR1 LGHNT and CDR2 FRNRAP. The CDR3 covers 16 residues.

This chain connects TRBV7-3 to TRBJ2-3; D is unclear. Germline V gene sequence: CDR1 SGHTA, CDR2 FQGTGA. The V end lost 3 bases, the J end lost 0 bases, and 7 bases lay between the germline ends. This CDR3 has 14 amino acids. CDR3 in DNA: TGTGCCAGCAGCTTGACAAGTAGCACAGATACGCAGTATTTT. It translates to CASSLTSSTDTQYF.

The chain joins TRBV18 to TRBJ1-2, with 9 bases aligning to TRBD1. The CDR3 has 15 amino acids. Per the germline V gene, CDR1 is KGHSH and CDR2 is LQKENI. With V trimmed by 3 bases and J by 1 base, 3 bases remained unmatched. The CDR3 DNA follows: TGTGCCAGCTCACCGGGACAGGGAGTTAACTATGGCTACACCTTC. It is translated as CASSPGQGVNYGYTF.

The chain recombines TRBV2 with TRBJ1-4, with D perhaps TRBD1 (6 bases). V was pared by 6 bases and J by 4 bases, with 12 bases between. CDR3 size: 14 residues. CDR1 SNHLY and CDR2 FYNNEI come from the germline V gene. CDR3 DNA: TGTGCCAGCAGCCTAAGACAGGTTAATGAAAAACTGTTTTTT. It encodes CASSLRQVNEKLFF.

This clone came up once. CDR3 in DNA: TGCGCCAGCAGCTTGGGACAGGGAGTGTACGAGCAGTACTTC. It specifies CASSLGQGVYEQYF. The chain has TRBV5-1 and TRBJ2-7; TRBD1 aligns across 7 bases. This CDR3 contains 14 residues. V lost 0 bases to trimming and J lost 4 bases; unmatched junction nucleotides: 4. Germline V gene lookup returns CDR1 SGHRS and CDR2 YFSETQ.

This clone was detected only once. This sequence joins TRBV6-5 and TRBJ2-7; 7 bases match TRBD2. Germline V CDR1 and CDR2: MNHEY, SVGAGI. This CDR3 is 16 amino acids long. V lost 2 bases to trimming and J lost 3 bases; unmatched junction nucleotides: 10. The CDR3 spells CASSYVVPGGLYEQYF. The DNA of the CDR3 is TGTGCCAGCAGTTACGTCGTGCCGGGGGGACTCTACGAGCAGTACTTC.

The V and J genes are TRBV9 and TRBJ2-5; no clear D gene. The CDR3 spans 13 residues. From germline, CDR1 is SGDLS and CDR2 YYNGEE. Trimming stripped 0 bases from V and 1 base from J, with 4 bases between. Here the CDR3 reads CASSVGAQETQYF. CDR3 nucleotides: TGTGCCAGCAGCGTAGGGGCCCAAGAGACCCAGTACTTC. Full variable domain (missing parts from reference TRBV9 and TRBJ2-5): DSGVTQTPKHLITATGQRVTLRCSPRSGDLSVYWYQQSLDQGLQFLIQYYNGEERAKGNILERFSAQQFPDLHSELNLSSLELGDSALYFCASSVGAQETQYFGPGTRLLVL.